A selection of T cell receptor beta chains follows, all from one sample in a study of blood T cell repertoires in COVID-19. Only in-frame clones appear in the TCRdb table, and some are missing; sequencing was by immunoSEQ multiplex PCR. The sample lists some 250,000 clones; approximately 85% were seen once. The sample comprised peripheral blood. The receptors derive from a woman under 40 with acute or convalescent COVID-19. Each CDR3 is given with its conserved first and last residue. D genes are given only for firm matches. A clone size is listed for some rows: how often the clone was seen (once, few, many), or a class if it is expanded.

clone size,D gene,V gene,J gene,CDR3 length,CDR3 protein,CDR3 DNA
.,TRBD1,TRBV19,TRBJ2-7,14,CASSVRGIGDEQYF,TGTGCCAGTAGTGTCAGGGGGATAGGCGACGAGCAGTACTTC
once,.,TRBV19,TRBJ1-4,14,CASSTGATNEKLFF,TGTGCCAGTAGTACAGGGGCAACTAATGAAAAACTGTTTTTT
.,.,TRBV30,TRBJ1-2,13,CAWSWERNYGYTF,TGTGCCTGGAGTTGGGAGCGAAACTATGGCTACACCTTC
.,TRBD1,TRBV11-2,TRBJ2-5,15,CASSSRTGGIETQYF,TGTGCCAGCAGCTCCCGGACAGGGGGCATTGAGACCCAGTACTTC
.,.,TRBV7-3,TRBJ2-2,16,CASSSKLGPNGGELFF,TGTGCCAGCAGCTCCAAACTAGGTCCGAACGGCGGGGAGCTGTTTTTT
.,TRBD2,TRBV7-6,TRBJ2-1,17,CASSLPDAGRLAGAQFF,TGTGCCAGCAGCCTACCCGATGCAGGGCGGCTAGCGGGAGCACAGTTCTTC
.,.,TRBV12-3/TRBV12-4,TRBJ2-7,13,CASSLVTTYEQYF,TGTGCCAGCAGTTTAGTTACTACCTACGAGCAGTACTTC
.,.,TRBV11-3,TRBJ1-1,14,CASSPPVGNTEAFF,TGTGCCAGCAGCCCACCCGTCGGGAACACTGAAGCTTTCTTT
.,TRBD1,TRBV3-1/TRBV3-2,TRBJ1-4,14,CASSRGQGMEKLFF,TGTGCCAGCAGCCGGGGACAGGGGATGGAAAAACTGTTTTTT
.,TRBD1,TRBV27,TRBJ2-3,11,CASSPGGTQYF,TGTGCCAGCAGTCCAGGGGGTACGCAGTATTTT
.,TRBD2,TRBV4-2,TRBJ2-2,17,CASSPRTSGSNTGELFF,TGTGCCAGCAGCCCTAGGACTAGCGGGAGCAACACCGGGGAGCTGTTTTTT
.,TRBD1,TRBV27,TRBJ2-7,12,CARTGSSYEQYF,TGTGCCAGGACAGGGAGCTCCTACGAGCAGTACTTC
.,.,TRBV7-6,TRBJ1-4,15,CASSLTRQSIEKLFF,TGTGCCAGCAGCTTAACGCGACAGTCCATTGAAAAACTGTTTTTT
.,TRBD2,TRBV15,TRBJ2-2,15,CATSRGLAASGELFF,TGTGCCACCAGCAGAGGGCTAGCGGCCTCCGGGGAGCTGTTTTTT
.,.,TRBV7-2,TRBJ1-5,17,CASSQQVLTDSNQPQHF,TGTGCCAGCAGCCAACAGGTTTTGACAGATAGCAATCAGCCCCAGCATTTT
.,.,TRBV12-3/TRBV12-4,TRBJ2-5,12,CASSLGRETQYF,TGTGCCAGCAGTTTGGGGAGGGAGACCCAGTACTTC
.,TRBD1,TRBV9,TRBJ2-1,15,CASSVGAGGGREQFF,TGTGCCAGCAGCGTTGGGGCAGGGGGCGGGCGTGAGCAGTTCTTC
.,TRBD1,TRBV27,TRBJ1-1,15,CASSLTGGLNTEAFF,TGTGCCAGCAGTTTGACAGGGGGCCTTAACACTGAAGCTTTCTTT
.,.,TRBV9,TRBJ1-1,15,CASSVGLQGTTEAFF,TGTGCCAGCAGCGTAGGGTTGCAGGGGACCACTGAAGCTTTCTTT
.,TRBD2,TRBV19,TRBJ2-3,20,CASSTTTSGRAQGLRDTQYF,TGTGCCAGTAGTACGACGACTAGCGGGAGAGCTCAGGGGCTGCGGGATACGCAGTATTTT
.,TRBD2,TRBV3-1/TRBV3-2,TRBJ2-4,16,CASSQGLAGGSNIQYF,TGTGCCAGCAGCCAAGGGTTAGCGGGAGGATCGAACATTCAGTACTTC
.,TRBD2,TRBV7-6,TRBJ2-1,16,CASSLVPSGAYNEQFF,TGTGCCAGCAGCTTAGTTCCTAGCGGAGCCTACAATGAGCAGTTCTTC
.,TRBD2,TRBV7-9,TRBJ2-1,15,CASSLKRTSGRGQFF,TGTGCCAGCAGCTTAAAAAGGACTAGCGGGAGAGGGCAGTTCTTC
.,TRBD2,TRBV11-2,TRBJ2-5,16,CASSLPTSGPQETQYF,TGTGCCAGCAGCTTACCGACTAGCGGTCCTCAAGAGACCCAGTACTTC
.,TRBD1,TRBV30,TRBJ1-4,14,CAWRRGQGAEKLFF,TGTGCCTGGAGGAGGGGACAGGGGGCTGAAAAACTGTTTTTT
.,TRBD1,TRBV19,TRBJ2-7,14,CASSPDRAFYEQYF,TGTGCCAGTAGTCCCGACAGGGCATTCTACGAGCAGTACTTC
once,.,TRBV27,TRBJ1-4,14,CASSIQGLNEKLFF,TGTGCCAGCAGTATTCAGGGCCTTAATGAAAAACTGTTTTTT
.,TRBD1,TRBV29-1,TRBJ2-7,18,CSVELPGQVKRSSYEQYF,TGCAGCGTTGAACTACCGGGACAGGTAAAAAGGAGCTCCTACGAGCAGTACTTC
once,TRBD2,TRBV13,TRBJ2-3,15,CASTPGTSGSRTQYF,TGTGCCAGCACCCCCGGGACTAGCGGGAGTAGGACGCAGTATTTT
.,.,TRBV5-1,TRBJ2-2,14,CASSSEIVSGELFF,TGCGCCAGCAGCTCCGAAATAGTTTCCGGGGAGCTGTTTTTT
.,TRBD1,TRBV4-1,TRBJ2-5,14,CASSQGTGRETQYF,TGCGCCAGCAGCCAAGGGACAGGGCGAGAGACCCAGTACTTC
.,.,TRBV9,TRBJ2-2,14,CASSVVPGTGELFF,TGCGCCAGCAGCGTAGTTCCGGGCACCGGGGAGCTGTTTTTT
.,TRBD1,TRBV6-4,TRBJ2-1,13,CASSRTGVDEQFF,TGTGCCAGCAGCAGGACAGGGGTCGATGAGCAGTTCTTC
.,TRBD2,TRBV6-5,TRBJ2-5,12,CASTGLGQTQYF,TGTGCCAGCACAGGACTAGGTCAGACCCAGTACTTC
.,TRBD2,TRBV7-2,TRBJ2-3,16,CASSVLAGGSTDTQYF,TGTGCCAGCAGCGTCCTAGCGGGGGGTAGCACAGATACGCAGTATTTT
.,.,TRBV18,TRBJ2-3,12,CASSPSADTQYF,TGTGCCAGCTCACCATCCGCAGATACGCAGTATTTT
once,.,TRBV19,TRBJ2-1,15,CASSKERSSYNEQFF,TGTGCCAGTAGTAAGGAGAGGAGCTCCTACAATGAGCAGTTCTTC
.,.,TRBV18,TRBJ2-5,13,CASSDDRPETQYF,TGTGCCAGCTCAGACGACAGGCCGGAGACCCAGTACTTC
.,TRBD1,TRBV5-6,TRBJ2-3,15,CASSLSGTGTDTQYF,TGTGCCAGCAGCCTAAGCGGGACAGGGACAGATACGCAGTATTTT
.,TRBD2,TRBV19,TRBJ2-1,15,CASSITGGEYNEQFF,TGTGCCAGTAGTATAACCGGGGGGGAATACAATGAGCAGTTCTTC
.,TRBD2,TRBV4-2,TRBJ2-3,17,CASSQEGLAGDKDTQYF,TGTGCCAGCAGCCAAGAAGGTCTAGCGGGAGATAAAGATACGCAGTATTTT
.,.,TRBV11-2,TRBJ2-7,14,CASSFRQGSDEQYF,TGTGCCAGCAGCTTCCGGCAGGGGAGCGACGAGCAGTACTTC
.,.,TRBV30,TRBJ2-2,13,CAWSVQGTGELFF,TGTGCCTGGAGTGTACAGGGTACCGGGGAGCTGTTTTTT
.,.,TRBV5-6,TRBJ2-7,15,CASSLRGGGDYEQYF,TGTGCCAGCAGCTTGAGAGGCGGCGGGGACTACGAGCAGTACTTC
.,TRBD2,TRBV2,TRBJ2-1,15,CASIRLAGSYNEQFF,TGTGCCAGCATCAGACTAGCGGGCTCCTACAATGAGCAGTTCTTC
few,TRBD1,TRBV9,TRBJ1-2,15,CASSLTRQGRYGYTF,TGTGCCAGCAGCCTCACCCGACAGGGGCGCTATGGCTACACCTTC
.,TRBD1,TRBV19,TRBJ1-4,15,CASRPTGGFREKLFF,TGTGCCAGTAGGCCGACAGGGGGCTTCCGCGAAAAACTGTTTTTT
.,.,TRBV9,TRBJ1-3,17,CASSVVPGTQHGNTIYF,TGTGCCAGCAGCGTAGTTCCAGGGACTCAACACGGGAACACCATATATTTT
many,TRBD1,TRBV6-5,TRBJ2-7,15,CASSSLTGETYEQYF,TGTGCCAGCAGTTCGTTAACAGGGGAAACCTACGAGCAGTACTTC
.,TRBD2,TRBV4-2,TRBJ2-1,17,CASSQDPTSGRGNEQFF,TGTGCCAGCAGCCAAGATCCCACTAGCGGGAGAGGGAATGAGCAGTTCTTC
.,TRBD1,TRBV6-5,TRBJ2-3,14,CASSPGTGASGWYF,TGTGCCAGCAGTCCCGGGACAGGTGCATCAGGGTGGTATTTT